This passage covers 10 T cell receptor beta chains from one sample sequenced in a study of T cell clonality in common variable immunodeficiency. Produced via immunoSEQ multiplex PCR; TCRdb's table is partial and in-frame only. Listed for the sample are tens of thousands of clones, none seen a single time. Sequenced sample: peripheral blood mononuclear cells. These receptors originate from a person between 18 and 75 years old in good health.

Many counts were recorded for this clone. The sequenced fragment ends 3 residues before the CDR3 boundary, so the rest is inferred from the germline J gene. This chain uses TRBV20-1 with TRBJ2-1, with a weak D call TRBD1 (5 bases). This CDR3 comprises 14 residues. Germline assignment: CDR1 DFQATT and CDR2 SNEGSKA (reference sequence). Here the CDR3 reads CSGSDSKFYNEQFF. The CDR3 bases that were read are TGCAGCGGATCCGACAGCAAATTCTACAATGAG.

As regards this clone: The junction and the germline gene differ at one end; a read error may be behind it. The read ends 3 residues shy of where the CDR3 ends; the end is completed using the germline J gene. Distinct nucleotide sequences in the sample also encode this CDR3. The V call is TRBV7-6, the J call TRBJ1-3; maybe TRBD1 (6 bases). Germline CDR1 SGHVS, CDR2 FNYEAQ. The CDR3 runs to 16 residues. The CDR3 sequence: CASSLGQEISGNTIYF. CDR3 DNA (partial): TGTGCCAGCAGCTTAGGACAGGAGATCTCTGGAAACACA. Looking up the rest from reference TRBV7-6 and TRBJ1-3 gives the full variable domain: GAGVSQSPRYKVTKRGQDVALRCDPISGHVSLYWYRQALGQGPEFLTYFNYEAQQDKSGLPNDRFSAERPEGSISTLTIQRTEQRDSAMYRCASSLGQEISGNTIYFGEGSWLTVV.

This clone occurred many times. The sequenced fragment ends 3 residues before the CDR3 boundary, so the rest is inferred from the germline J gene. This rearrangement joins TRBV23-1 to TRBJ1-1, with no clear D. TRBV23-1 is an open reading frame, and its role is uncertain. V lost 2 bases and J 1 base, leaving 8 bases between the germline ends. The CDR3 runs 14 residues. CDR3 amino acids: CASSQGRENTEAFF. CDR3 DNA, as far as it was read: TGCGCCAGCAGTCAAGGGCGAGAGAACACTGAA.

Worth noting for this clone: From the germline J gene comes the end of the CDR3, since the read stops 3 residues before it. V usage is TRBV11-1 and J usage is TRBJ2-5, with 7 bases aligning to TRBD2. Per germline, CDR1 SGHAT and CDR2 FQDESV (reference sequence). This CDR3 has 14 amino acids. With V trimmed by 2 bases and J by 5 bases, 5 bases remained unmatched. Partial CDR3 DNA: TGTGCCAGCAGCTTATCGGGGGGTCCGGAGACC. Its translation: CASSLSGGPET. The entire CDR3 sequence reads CASSLSGGPETQYF.

This clone was seen repeatedly, ten times or more. The sequenced fragment ends 3 residues before the CDR3 boundary, so the rest is inferred from the germline J gene. V usage is TRBV5-5 and J usage is TRBJ2-7, with TRBD1 as a possible D gene (6 bases). Trimming cost V 0 bases and J 2 bases, with 12 bases left between them. The CDR3 totals 15 residues. Germline CDR1 and CDR2: SGHKS and YYEKEE (reference sequence). The CDR3 is CASSLGLDSPYEQYF. The DNA read from the CDR3 is TGTGCCAGCAGCTTGGGGTTGGACAGTCCCTACGAG.

A few counts support this clone. The read finishes 3 residues shy of the CDR3 end, and the germline J gene is used to complete it. The rearrangement joins TRBV2 to TRBJ1-3, with D perhaps matching TRBD1 (5 bases). Deletions cut 2 bases from V and 3 bases from J, with 17 bases between. The CDR3 is 17 amino acids. Germline V CDR1 and CDR2: SNHLY, FYNNEI. The CDR3 bases that were read are TGTGCCAGCAGTGAATTCCCCGGGCGGGGCTTTGGAAACACC. Amino acid sequence: CASSEFPGRGFGNT. The full CDR3 sequence reads CASSEFPGRGFGNTIYF.

This clone has a count of ten or more. The read comes to an end 3 residues before the CDR3 does, leaving the germline J gene to fill in the end. The chain combines TRBV19 with TRBJ1-5, with D possibly TRBD1 on 5 matching bases. V lost 7 bases and J lost 2, with 15 bases in between. CDR1 and CDR2 (germline): LNHDA, SQIVND (reference sequence). CDR3 size: 15 residues. Incomplete CDR3 DNA: TGTGCCAGTACCCTAGACAGCCGGGGCAATCAGCCC. This translates into CASTLDSRGNQP. From start to end, the CDR3 is CASTLDSRGNQPQHF.

Comments on this clone: The read comes to an end 3 residues before the CDR3 does, leaving the germline J gene to fill in the end. The rearrangement links TRBV13 to TRBJ2-7; no firm D call. The V end was cut by 5 bases, the J end by 2 bases, with 10 bases between. The CDR3 sequence is 13 residues long. Germline values: CDR1 PRHDT, CDR2 FYEKMQ (reference sequence). The CDR3 loop is CASSPVDTYEQYF. CDR3 DNA (partial): TGTGCCAGCAGCCCTGTTGACACCTACGAG.

This clone was seen a few times. Read data end 3 residues before the CDR3 end; the end is taken from the germline J gene. The gene calls are TRBV6-2 or TRBV6-3 and TRBJ1-2; D remains ambiguous. Germline V gene lookup returns CDR1 MNHEY and CDR2 SVGEGT. The CDR3 loop spans 12 amino acids. The CDR3 DNA, read in part, is TGTGCCAGCAGTTATGGCAAGTCCGAC. Protein: CASSYGKSD. In full, the CDR3 is CASSYGKSDYTF.

Regarding this clone: The read gets to within 3 residues of the CDR3 end, and the germline J gene fills in the rest. The rearrangement uses TRBV19 and TRBJ1-6; D gene uncertain. This CDR3 is built from 15 residues. V was cut by 2 bases and J by 9 bases, with 14 bases left in between. Per germline, CDR1 LNHDA and CDR2 SQIVND (reference sequence). The DNA read from the CDR3 is TGTGCCAGTAGTATATATGAGCCCGCGGGTTCACCC. This translates into CASSIYEPAGSP. The CDR3 as a whole reads CASSIYEPAGSPLHF.